Listed here are 20 T cell receptor beta chains from one sample, sequenced in a study of blood T cells in healthy people across ages. The authors ran a second PCR of 7 to 11 cycles using a sample-barcoded 5' primer and a J-beta primer mix. TCRdb processed the 5' RACE reads anew with MiXCR; each CDR3 protein has one entry. Among about 1.7 million distinct CDR3 sequences listed, roughly 30% were seen once. Material for sequencing was blood. The receptors here all came from a woman aged 25 to 39 in good health.

This chain uses TRBV7-2 with TRBJ2-7, with 12 bases lining up with TRBD2. The V gene end was trimmed by 6 bases and the J gene end by 5 bases; junction bases not matched to a gene: 5. This CDR3 comprises 14 residues. Germline CDR1 is SGHTA and CDR2 is FQGNSA. CDR3 amino acids: CASRPTSGSNEQYF. In DNA, the CDR3 is TGTGCCAGCAGACCGACTAGCGGGAGTAACGAGCAGTACTTC.

This clonotype was found a few times. The chain has TRBV6-5 and TRBJ2-2; TRBD2 aligns across 8 bases. Germline V gene sequence: CDR1 MNHEY, CDR2 SVGAGI. V was pared by 2 bases and J by 3 bases, with 5 bases of the junction left unmatched. The CDR3 totals 16 residues. The CDR3 spells CASSYRGTRHTGELFF. The CDR3 DNA is TGTGCCAGCAGTTACAGAGGGACTAGGCACACCGGGGAGCTGTTTTTT.

This clonotype was recorded at least ten times. V usage is TRBV20-1 and J usage is TRBJ1-5; D gene ambiguous. The V gene's germline CDR1 is DFQATT and CDR2 SNEGSKA (reference sequence). Between the trimmed V and J ends, which lost 4 bases and 3 bases, there was a span of 7 bases. This CDR3 spans 12 amino acids. The CDR3 DNA follows: TGCAGTGCTACCAGGTCCAATCAGCCCCAGCATTTT. Translated, it gives CSATRSNQPQHF.

The V gene is TRBV28, the J gene TRBJ2-3; D is possibly TRBD1 (5 bases). The V end lost 3 bases, the J end lost 5 bases, and 12 bases lay between the germline ends. The CDR3 loop spans 14 amino acids. The germline V gene encodes CDR1 MDHEN and CDR2 SYDVKM. CDR3 sequence: CASSFVQGRDTQYF. In nucleotides, the CDR3 is TGTGCCAGCAGTTTTGTGCAGGGTCGAGATACGCAGTATTTT.

The rearrangement joins TRBV2 to TRBJ2-1, with D perhaps TRBD1 or TRBD2 (5 bases each). Trimming left V 6 bases short and J 8 bases short, with 11 bases between. The CDR3 spans 12 residues. Germline CDR1 is SNHLY and CDR2 is FYNNEI. CDR3 residues: CASRYGADEQFF. The CDR3 bases are TGTGCCAGCAGATACGGGGCCGATGAGCAGTTCTTC.

This clonotype was observed a handful of times. This chain uses TRBV7-9 with TRBJ2-1, with a possible D match to TRBD2 (7 bases). Germline V gives CDR1 SEHNR, CDR2 FQNEAQ (reference sequence). V lost 3 bases and J 7 bases, leaving 16 bases between the germline ends. The CDR3 runs 15 residues. The CDR3 protein is CASSLGGGSGNEQFF. Here the CDR3 DNA reads TGTGCCAGCAGCTTGGGGGGCGGGAGTGGAAATGAGCAGTTCTTC.

This clonotype has only a few counts. CDR3 DNA sequence: TGTGCCAGCAGCCAAGATCGGATAGGGGACGAAAAACTGTTTTTT. Its protein is CASSQDRIGDEKLFF. V usage is TRBV14 and J usage is TRBJ1-4; TRBD1 is a possible D gene (5 bases). Looked up from germline, CDR1 is SGHDN and CDR2 is FVKESK. V was pared by 0 bases and J by 8 bases, with 13 bases between. The CDR3 has 15 residues.

This chain uses TRBV7-2 with TRBJ2-4; 7 nucleotides match TRBD2. With 2 bases clipped from V and 0 bases from J, the junction kept 7 bases outside the gene matches. CDR1 and CDR2 (germline): SGHTA, FQGNSA. The CDR3 is 17 residues long. The CDR3 loop reads CTSSLLAENLAKNIQYF. The CDR3 DNA sequence: TGTACCAGCAGCTTACTAGCGGAAAACTTAGCCAAAAACATTCAGTACTTC.

This clonotype appeared a single time. The chain links TRBV24-1 to TRBJ2-4; 7 bases map to TRBD2. The assigned J gene may be wrong: the sequence end matches TRBJ2-7 better. Germline V gene data show CDR1 as KGHDR and CDR2 as SFDVKD. The CDR3 contains 17 residues. For the CDR3, the DNA is TGTGCCACCAGTGACCCTCCCGAGGACGCGGGAGCCTACGAGCAGTACTTC. Translating it yields CATSDPPEDAGAYEQYF.

The V and J genes are TRBV7-8 and TRBJ2-7; possible D gene TRBD2, 6 bases. The CDR3 length is 18 residues. CDR1 and CDR2 (germline): SGHVS, FQNEAQ. Trimming pared 2 bases from V and 0 bases from J, leaving 20 bases between. The CDR3 reads CASSLTSFSGGSSYEQYF. The DNA of the CDR3 is TGTGCCAGCAGCTTAACAAGTTTTTCTGGGGGGAGCTCCTACGAGCAGTACTTC. The whole variable domain, remainder taken from reference TRBV7-8 and TRBJ2-7, is GAGVSQSPRYKVAKRGQDVALRCDPISGHVSLFWYQQALGQGPEFLTYFQNEAQLDKSGLPSDRFFAERPEGSVSTLKIQRTQQEDSAVYLCASSLTSFSGGSSYEQYFGPGTRLTVT.

Here the CDR3 DNA reads TGTGCCAGCAGCGTACAGGGAGGGGGCACTGAAGCTTTCTTT. Translation gives CASSVQGGGTEAFF. The chain is built from TRBV7-2 and TRBJ1-1, with D perhaps TRBD1 (6 bases). Germline CDR1 reads SGHTA; CDR2 reads FQGNSA. The CDR3 is made up of 14 amino acids. Trimming shortened V by 5 bases and J by 4 bases, and 14 bases separated the two germline ends.

The J gene is TRBJ1-2, the V gene TRBV24-1; D possibly corresponds to TRBD1 (6 bases). Per germline, CDR1 KGHDR and CDR2 SFDVKD. This CDR3 has 13 amino acids. Trimming removed 5 bases at V and 0 bases at J, with 6 bases between. CDR3 loop: CATSGTANYGYTF. DNA for the CDR3: TGTGCCACCAGTGGGACAGCTAACTATGGCTACACCTTC.

The chain uses TRBV9 and TRBJ1-6, with TRBD1 identical over 7 bases. V trimming: 1 base; J trimming: 7 bases; junction bases outside the gene matches: 8. This CDR3 spans 16 amino acids. Looked up from germline, CDR1 is SGDLS and CDR2 is YYNGEE. The CDR3 DNA follows: TGTGCCAGCAGCGTAAACCCGGTGACAGGGAATTCACCCCTCCACTTT. Its translation: CASSVNPVTGNSPLHF.

The chain links TRBV28 to TRBJ1-5; D is unclear. CDR3 length equals 12 residues. Germline V lookup: CDR1 MDHEN, CDR2 SYDVKM. Trimming took off 5 bases at V and 7 bases at J, with 9 bases between the two ends. The CDR3 bases are TGTGCCAGCAGTCGCCCGATCCAGCCCCAGCATTTT. It yields the protein CASSRPIQPQHF. Filled out from reference TRBV28 and TRBJ1-5, the complete variable domain reads DVKVTQSSRYLVKRTGEKVFLECVQDMDHENMFWYRQDPGLGLRLIYFSYDVKMKEKGDIPEGYSVSREKKERFSLILESASTNQTSMYLCASSRPIQPQHFGDGTRLSIL.

The chain links TRBV20-1 to TRBJ2-7; 9 nucleotides agree with TRBD2. Germline V CDR1 and CDR2: DFQATT, SNEGSKA (reference sequence). V dropped 2 bases and J dropped 3; count of bases not matched to a gene: 5. The CDR3 runs to 14 residues. The CDR3 is CSARPPSGNYEQYF. CDR3 bases: TGCAGTGCTAGACCCCCTAGCGGGAACTACGAGCAGTACTTC.

This clonotype was seen a few times. The chain couples TRBV18 to TRBJ2-3; D uncertain. Germline V gene lookup returns CDR1 KGHSH and CDR2 LQKENI. Trimming removed 6 bases at V and 4 bases at J, with 17 bases between. There are 15 residues in the CDR3. The CDR3 loop is CASSLGESGPDTQYF. The CDR3 DNA is TGTGCCAGCTCCCTCGGAGAGAGTGGCCCAGATACGCAGTATTTT.

V is TRBV12-3 or TRBV12-4 and J is TRBJ2-4; unclear D gene. V dropped 5 bases and J dropped 0 bases, with 8 bases sitting between them. This CDR3 has 14 amino acids. The CDR3 coding sequence is TGTGCCAGCAGTCCTACATCAGCCAAAAACATTCAGTACTTC. Residues: CASSPTSAKNIQYF.

The chain employs TRBV10-3 and TRBJ2-1, with D hard to call. CDR3 length: 15 residues. Trimming removed 0 bases at V and 6 bases at J, with 12 bases between. CDR1 and CDR2 (germline): ENHRY, SYGVKD. The CDR3 here is CAISESSGISNEQFF. DNA for the CDR3: TGTGCCATCAGTGAGTCAAGTGGGATTAGCAATGAGCAGTTCTTC.

This clonotype was observed at least ten times. The chain combines TRBV4-3 with TRBJ2-1; D is perhaps TRBD1 or TRBD2 (5 bases each). CDR1 is LGHNA, CDR2 YSLEER, per germline. This CDR3 contains 13 residues. Trimming shortened V by 3 bases and J by 14 bases, and 17 bases separated the two germline ends. CDR3 DNA sequence: TGCGCCAGCAGCCACGGTGGGGACCAATGGGAGTTCTTC. Its translation: CASSHGGDQWEFF.

The chain links TRBV4-1 to TRBJ2-3; a possible D gene is TRBD2 (5 bases). The length of the CDR3 is 15 residues. CDR1 is MGHRA and CDR2 is YSYEKL in the germline V gene. The ends were cut back, 1 base at V and 6 bases at J, with 14 bases in the middle. CDR3: CASSQGLAGEDTQYF. CDR3 DNA: TGCGCCAGCAGCCAAGGCCTAGCCGGGGAGGATACGCAGTATTTT.